This passage covers 14 T cell receptor beta chains from one sample sequenced in a study of shared clonotypes between healthy human individuals. Repertoires were generated with immunoSEQ multiplex PCR, while TCRdb's copy carries only in-frame clones and drops some. The profile covers approximately 2,300,000 clones, with about 90% appearing a single time and about 0.41% taken by the ten largest. Sequences were obtained from naive CD4+ T cells from PBMCs. Subset indicated: CD45RA+ positively selected. The receptors stem from a young man in good health. Some clones in this sample may be carry-over from other donors' samples.

This clone came up once. The rearrangement links TRBV7-2 to TRBJ2-3, with TRBD1 as a possible D gene (5 bases). Germline-derived CDR1 and CDR2 are SGHTA and FQGNSA. There are 15 residues in the CDR3. V lost 1 base, J lost 4 bases, and 12 bases lay in between. CDR3 sequence (DNA): TGTGCCAGCAGCTTAGGGGCAGGGTTGGCAGATACGCAGTATTTT. Encoded protein: CASSLGAGLADTQYF.

The genes are TRBV28 and TRBJ1-5; TRBD1 agrees at 7 bases. This CDR3 comprises 12 residues. The germline V gene has CDR1 MDHEN and CDR2 SYDVKM. V lost 5 bases and J lost 11; bases outside the gene matches: 6. CDR3 sequence reads: CASSPPGQTQHF. The CDR3 DNA is TGTGCCAGCAGTCCGCCGGGACAGACCCAGCATTTT.

J is TRBJ2-7 and V is TRBV5-1; D not certain. Trimming left V 1 base short and J 3 bases short, with 8 bases between. The CDR3 totals 13 residues. CDR1 and CDR2 from the germline V gene are SGHRS and YFSETQ. The CDR3 DNA reads TGCGCCAGCAGCTTGTTTAAGGGCTACGAGCAGTACTTC. Translated: CASSLFKGYEQYF.

This clone turned up a few times. Because it lacks the conserved phenylalanine or tryptophan at the end, this CDR3 is likely a read error. The DNA is omitted, as the CDR3 cannot be located on it reliably, and the CDR3 follows TCRdb's listing. V and J are TRBV25-1 and TRBJ2-7; the D segment call TRBD1 is taken from the table without a DNA check. The CDR3 adds up to 10 amino acids, both ends counted. From germline, CDR1 is MGHDK and CDR2 SYGVNS. CDR3 residues: CASTRQGTLS.

The chain recombines TRBV5-1 with TRBJ2-1; TRBD2 aligns across 7 bases. Germline V gene lookup returns CDR1 SGHRS and CDR2 YFSETQ. There are 16 residues in the CDR3. V lost 3 bases, J lost 0 bases, and 6 bases stayed unmatched. The CDR3 DNA reads as TGCGCCAGCAGCTCGCAGAGCGGGGCCTCCTACAATGAGCAGTTCTTC. Translation gives CASSSQSGASYNEQFF. Based on the CDR3 plus reference TRBV5-1 and TRBJ2-1, the full variable domain is KAGVTQTPRYLIKTRGQQVTLSCSPISGHRSVSWYQQTPGQGLQFLFEYFSETQRNKGNFPGRFSGRQFSNSRSEMNVSTLELGDSALYLCASSSQSGASYNEQFFGPGTRLTVL.

The CDR3 DNA is TGTGAAAACAACAAACGGTTGTCGGAAGGGGAGACCCAGTACTTC. Its translation is CENNKRLSEGETQYF. The chain couples TRBV6-7 to TRBJ2-5; D ambiguous. TRBV6-7 is an open reading frame whose function is uncertain. This CDR3 contains 15 residues.

Concerning this clone: This same CDR3 is encoded by further DNA sequences in the sample. This chain joins TRBV10-3 and TRBJ1-5; 8 bases map to TRBD1. J gave up 7 bases and V 10 bases, and 9 bases lay outside the gene matches. From germline, CDR1 is ENHRY and CDR2 SYGVKD. The CDR3 covers 13 residues. The CDR3 reads CASQDRVEQPQHF. As DNA, the CDR3 is TGTGCCAGTCAGGACAGGGTGGAACAGCCCCAGCATTTT.

V usage is TRBV4-3 and J usage is TRBJ1-2, with D possibly matching TRBD1 (6 bases). Germline loops: CDR1 LGHNA, CDR2 YSLEER. The CDR3 totals 13 residues. Trimming cost V 4 bases and J 4 bases, with 10 bases left between them. The CDR3 nucleotides read TGCGCCAGCAGCCGAACGGACAGCTATGGCTACACCTTC. Protein: CASSRTDSYGYTF.

This chain joins TRBV7-9 and TRBJ1-5; no reliable D call. The germline CDR1 and CDR2 sequences are SEHNR and FQNEAQ (reference sequence). The CDR3 runs to 12 residues. V was trimmed by 6 bases and J by 2 bases, leaving 5 bases between them. CDR3 protein: CASRFGNQPQHF. Here the CDR3 DNA reads TGTGCCAGCAGGTTCGGCAATCAGCCCCAGCATTTT.

J is TRBJ2-3 and V is TRBV7-2; possible D gene TRBD2, 5 bases. V was trimmed by 3 bases and J by 4 bases, leaving 14 bases between them. The V gene's germline CDR1 is SGHTA and CDR2 FQGNSA. CDR3 length equals 15 residues. CDR3 sequence (DNA): TGTGCCAGCAGCTTCCGAACCTTTAGCGCAGATACGCAGTATTTT. Translating gives CASSFRTFSADTQYF.

The chain has TRBV29-1 and TRBJ1-2; D is ambiguous. V lost 4 bases, J lost 8 bases, and 11 bases lay in between. The CDR3 totals 11 residues. Germline CDR1 and CDR2: SQVTM and ANQGSEA. The CDR3 reads CSVVDLRGYTF. The CDR3 coding sequence is TGCAGCGTTGTAGACCTGCGGGGCTACACCTTC.

V usage is TRBV6-6 and J usage is TRBJ2-1, with TRBD2 matching 14 bases. V shed 6 bases, J shed 8 bases, and the junction held 3 bases outside the gene matches. The CDR3 extends over 14 amino acids. Germline V CDR1 and CDR2: MNHNY, SVGAGI (reference sequence). The CDR3 sequence: CASRRLAGGDEQFF. CDR3 in DNA: TGTGCCAGCAGAAGACTAGCGGGAGGGGATGAGCAGTTCTTC.

The chain joins TRBV7-9 to TRBJ2-1; D unclear. Germline CDR1 SEHNR, CDR2 FQNEAQ (reference sequence). The CDR3 extends over 15 amino acids. V was pared by 1 base and J by 3 bases, with 10 bases between. The CDR3 protein is CASSLDSSGYNEQFF. In nucleotides, the CDR3 is TGTGCCAGCAGCTTAGATAGCTCAGGCTACAATGAGCAGTTCTTC.

The chain uses TRBV18 and TRBJ1-2; perhaps TRBD1 as D (6 bases). CDR1 and CDR2 from the germline V gene are KGHSH and LQKENI. V lost 3 bases and J 0 bases, leaving 17 bases between the germline ends. This CDR3 is 17 amino acids long. Written as DNA, the CDR3 is TGTGCCAGCTCACCCATCACGCAACAGGGTACTAACTATGGCTACACCTTC. Residues: CASSPITQQGTNYGYTF.